This is a list of T cell receptor beta chains from one sample in a study of OX40 agonist ivuxolimab in advanced cancers. Libraries were prepared by immunoSEQ multiplex PCR; TCRdb keeps only in-frame clonotypes and omits some of them. Counted here are tens of thousands of clones, 88% occurring once; the ten biggest clones make up approximately 0.8%. This material consisted of CD4+ or CD8+ T cells sorted from blood, taken in a trial of the OX40 agonist ivuxolimab. All receptors come from an adult with an advanced solid tumor such as melanoma, head and neck, liver or kidney cancer. Both conserved end residues are part of each CDR3. Each record gives: V gene, clone size, J gene, D gene, CDR3 DNA, CDR3 protein. D genes are given only for firm matches. Size values are once, few and many counts, or a class for expanded clones, and some rows have none.

v_call: TRBV2
clone_size: few
j_call: TRBJ2-7
d_call: TRBD2
cdr3_nt: TGTGCCTTACAGACTAGCGGAACGACCTACGAGCAGTACTTC
cdr3_aa: CALQTSGTTYEQYF

v_call: TRBV5-4
clone_size: .
j_call: TRBJ2-7
d_call: .
cdr3_nt: TGTGCCAGCAGCGTCCAGAGCTCCTACGAGCAGTACTTC
cdr3_aa: CASSVQSSYEQYF

v_call: TRBV29-1
clone_size: .
j_call: TRBJ2-7
d_call: .
cdr3_nt: .
cdr3_aa: CSVGQGAKYF

v_call: TRBV5-6
clone_size: .
j_call: TRBJ1-2
d_call: .
cdr3_nt: TGTGCCAGCAGCTTGGAGAGCGGGGGCTACACCTTC
cdr3_aa: CASSLESGGYTF

v_call: TRBV6-5
clone_size: .
j_call: TRBJ2-1
d_call: .
cdr3_nt: TGTGCCAGCAGTCTGCCCGGGAGAATGGTCAATGAGCAGTTCTTC
cdr3_aa: CASSLPGRMVNEQFF

v_call: TRBV27
clone_size: few
j_call: TRBJ2-5
d_call: TRBD1
cdr3_nt: TGTGCCAGCAGTTCACTTTGGGACAGGGTCGGAGAGACCCAGTACTTC
cdr3_aa: CASSSLWDRVGETQYF

v_call: TRBV5-1
clone_size: .
j_call: TRBJ2-7
d_call: TRBD2
cdr3_nt: TGCGCCAGCAGCTTCGGGGCTAGCGGGACGGGCGAGCAGTACTTC
cdr3_aa: CASSFGASGTGEQYF

v_call: TRBV7-2
clone_size: .
j_call: TRBJ2-1
d_call: TRBD1
cdr3_nt: TGTGCCAGCAGCTTACGAGGGGGCGATGAGCAGTTCTTC
cdr3_aa: CASSLRGGDEQFF

v_call: TRBV27
clone_size: .
j_call: TRBJ1-5
d_call: .
cdr3_nt: TGTGCCAGCAGTTTAAGCTCAGATCCTAGCAATCAGCCCCAGCATTTT
cdr3_aa: CASSLSSDPSNQPQHF

v_call: TRBV19
clone_size: few
j_call: TRBJ1-2
d_call: TRBD1
cdr3_nt: TGTGCCAGTAGGAAAGGGACAGCTTGGAGCTATGGCTACACCTTC
cdr3_aa: CASRKGTAWSYGYTF

v_call: TRBV19
clone_size: .
j_call: TRBJ1-2
d_call: .
cdr3_nt: TGTGCCAGTAGTGACCCGAACTATGGCTACACCTTC
cdr3_aa: CASSDPNYGYTF

v_call: TRBV7-2
clone_size: .
j_call: TRBJ1-1
d_call: TRBD1
cdr3_nt: TGTGCCAGCAGCTTACGGACAGGGGCTTTCGGCACTGAAGCTTTCTTT
cdr3_aa: CASSLRTGAFGTEAFF

v_call: TRBV7-2
clone_size: .
j_call: TRBJ2-3
d_call: .
cdr3_nt: TGTGCCAGCAGCCTGAGGCCAAGCACAGATACGCAGTATTTT
cdr3_aa: CASSLRPSTDTQYF

v_call: TRBV4-3
clone_size: .
j_call: TRBJ2-1
d_call: TRBD2
cdr3_nt: TGCGCCAGCAGCCAGTTCTCTAGCGGGAGGGCCGGTGAGCAGTTCTTC
cdr3_aa: CASSQFSSGRAGEQFF

v_call: TRBV5-6
clone_size: .
j_call: TRBJ2-7
d_call: TRBD2
cdr3_nt: TGTGCCAGCAGACAAATAGCGGGAGGTTCCGAGCAGTACTTC
cdr3_aa: CASRQIAGGSEQYF